This record covers a single TCR beta chain. This record comes from a study of blood T cell repertoires in COVID-19. Participant ages covered about 18 to 100 years across 20 to 30 US areas. V was pared by 0 bases and J by 0 bases, with 9 bases of the junction left unmatched. Looked up from germline, CDR1 is SGHVS and CDR2 is FQNEAQ. This CDR3 spans 19 amino acids. Profiled with immunoSEQ multiplex PCR; TCRdb holds only in-frame clones, not every one. The sample consists of about 160,000 clones, around 82% of them appearing once. Sequencing was done on a sample of PBMCs or T cells enriched from blood (not recorded which). This clonotype originated in a man aged 55 to 69 who had recovered from COVID-19. The chain recombines TRBV7-8 with TRBJ2-7; 12 bases are a match to TRBD2. CDR3 sequence: CASSLAGLAGKRSSYEQYF. CDR3 sequence (DNA): TGTGCCAGCAGCTTAGCGGGACTAGCGGGCAAAAGGAGCTCCTACGAGCAGTACTTC. The full variable domain, in which reference TRBV7-8 and TRBJ2-7 provide the parts outside the CDR3, is GAGVSQSPRYKVAKRGQDVALRCDPISGHVSLFWYQQALGQGPEFLTYFQNEAQLDKSGLPSDRFFAERPEGSVSTLKIQRTQQEDSAVYLCASSLAGLAGKRSSYEQYFGPGTRLTVT.